The sequence of this TCR beta chain was determined in a study of blood T cells in healthy people across ages. Overall study results and limits: Calculation of diversity from one million T cells yielded estimates considered to be underestimates.

Samples each yielded at least 6 micrograms of total RNA. Through a sample-barcoded 5' primer and a J-beta primer mix, a second PCR was run for about 6 to 12 cycles. The study obtained at least 2.5 million CDR3-containing paired-end reads from every sample. TCRdb reprocessed the 5' RACE reads with MiXCR, giving one entry per CDR3 protein. The data show around 870,000 distinct CDR3 sequences, with about 30% seen just once and 15% to 20% held by the top ten. V was pared by 8 bases and J by 0 bases, with 17 bases between. Germline-derived CDR1 and CDR2 are GTSNPN and SVGIG (reference sequence). The CDR3 covers 16 residues. A few counts support this clonotype. As yet, its antigen is unknown.

This chain uses TRBV30 with TRBJ2-6, with D tentatively TRBD1 (6 bases). The sequence was collected from a woman at least 80 years old in good health. The sequencing input was blood. CDR3 in DNA: TGTGCCCGCTCCGGACAGATAACCTCTGGGGCCAACGTCCTGACTTTC. It translates to CARSGQITSGANVLTF. The full variable domain, rest sourced from reference TRBV30 and TRBJ2-6, is SQTIHQWPATLVQPVGSPLSLECTVEGTSNPNLYWYRQAAGRGLQLLFYSVGIGQISSEVPQNLSASRPQDRQFILSSKKLLLSDSGFYLCARSGQITSGANVLTFGAGSRLTVL.